The clone carrying this T cell receptor beta chain was recorded at least ten times. Its antigen is still unknown. This sample stems from a study of regulatory T cells in long-lasting Graves disease. Study summary: The criterion for persistent Graves' disease was over 5 years of antithyroid drugs with positive TSH receptor antibodies. Whole-study results and caveats: Reduced TCR diversity was observed in persistent Graves' patients versus newly diagnosed patients. Patients with persistent disease showed a bias toward TRBV28, TRBJ1-2 and TRBJ2-5.

According to the study, TCR beta libraries were built with iRepertoire HTBI primers and CDR3-region Arm-PCR. TCRdb called the multiplex PCR reads again in MiXCR, with one record for every CDR3 protein. The repertoire holds hundreds of thousands of distinct CDR3 sequences, with around a fifth as singletons. The sample's time point: persistent/refractory GD, antithyroid drugs over 5 years with positive TRAb. PBMC-extracted RNA yielded the TCR library. Each of the patients was recruited from an endocrinology department situated in Xi'an, China. This CDR3 is 13 amino acids long. The V end lost 3 bases, the J end lost 6 bases, and 9 bases lay between the germline ends. Germline V gene data show CDR1 as MNHEY and CDR2 as SMNVEV (reference sequence).

The sequence came from a female donor with Graves disease. This chain uses TRBV27 with TRBJ1-5, with D uncertain. The specimen was peripheral blood mononuclear cells (PBMCs), collected when the disease was refractory, from a patient treated with antithyroid drugs. CDR3 nucleotides: TGTGCCAGCAGTTTCACTACTCGTCAGCCCCAGCATTTT. As protein: CASSFTTRQPQHF.